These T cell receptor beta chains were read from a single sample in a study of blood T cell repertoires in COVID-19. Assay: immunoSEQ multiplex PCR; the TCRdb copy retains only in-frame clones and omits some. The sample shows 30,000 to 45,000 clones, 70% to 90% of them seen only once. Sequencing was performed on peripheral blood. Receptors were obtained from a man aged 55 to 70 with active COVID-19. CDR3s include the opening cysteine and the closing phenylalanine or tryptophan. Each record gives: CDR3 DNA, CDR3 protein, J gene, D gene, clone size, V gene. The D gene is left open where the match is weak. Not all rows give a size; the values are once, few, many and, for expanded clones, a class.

CDR3nt: TGTGCCAGCCAGCGGGGTTCTGACACTGAAGCTTTCTTT
CDR3aa: CASQRGSDTEAFF
j_gene: TRBJ1-1
d_gene: -
abundance: -
v_gene: TRBV3-1/TRBV3-2

CDR3nt: TGTGCCAGCAGCGTAAGACTAGACTCGTACGAGCAGTACTTC
CDR3aa: CASSVRLDSYEQYF
j_gene: TRBJ2-7
d_gene: -
abundance: -
v_gene: TRBV9

CDR3nt: TGTGCCAGCAGTTACGTAATCTCGGGGAGCACTGAAGCTTTCTTT
CDR3aa: CASSYVISGSTEAFF
j_gene: TRBJ1-1
d_gene: -
abundance: few
v_gene: TRBV6-5

CDR3nt: TGTGCCAGCAGTAATCCGGGACTAGCGGTTTACGAGCAGTACTTC
CDR3aa: CASSNPGLAVYEQYF
j_gene: TRBJ2-7
d_gene: TRBD2
abundance: -
v_gene: TRBV2

CDR3nt: TGTGCCAGCACCTACCTCCTGGGAGGGGGGACATCCACCTACGAGCAGTACTTC
CDR3aa: CASTYLLGGGTSTYEQYF
j_gene: TRBJ2-7
d_gene: -
abundance: -
v_gene: TRBV28

CDR3nt: TGCGCCAGCAGTCAATATGAGGAGACAGGGGATCCCGAGCAGTACTTC
CDR3aa: CASSQYEETGDPEQYF
j_gene: TRBJ2-7
d_gene: TRBD1
abundance: once
v_gene: TRBV23-1

CDR3nt: TGCGCCAGCAGCCAAGCAAGAACTAGCCTACAAGAGACCCAGTACTTC
CDR3aa: CASSQARTSLQETQYF
j_gene: TRBJ2-5
d_gene: -
abundance: -
v_gene: TRBV4-3

CDR3nt: TGTGCCAGCTCCCGTCTCGGGACAACTAACACCGGGGAGCTGTTTTTT
CDR3aa: CASSRLGTTNTGELFF
j_gene: TRBJ2-2
d_gene: -
abundance: -
v_gene: TRBV18

CDR3nt: TGTGCCAGCTCACCACCCGCAGGGGGATTGAGCACTGAAGCTTTCTTT
CDR3aa: CASSPPAGGLSTEAFF
j_gene: TRBJ1-1
d_gene: TRBD1
abundance: -
v_gene: TRBV18

CDR3nt: TGTGCCAGGGGACTAGTCTGCAATGAGCAGTTCTTC
CDR3aa: CARGLVCNEQFF
j_gene: TRBJ2-1
d_gene: TRBD2
abundance: -
v_gene: TRBV9

CDR3nt: TGTGCCAGCAGCCCCCGACTAGCGGGTAATCAAGAGACCCAGTACTTC
CDR3aa: CASSPRLAGNQETQYF
j_gene: TRBJ2-5
d_gene: TRBD2
abundance: once
v_gene: TRBV5-4

CDR3nt: TGTGCCAGCAGCCAAAGACTAGTAGAGACCCAGTACTTC
CDR3aa: CASSQRLVETQYF
j_gene: TRBJ2-5
d_gene: -
abundance: -
v_gene: TRBV3-1/TRBV3-2

CDR3nt: TGTGCCAGCAGCTTGGACACTTACCGGGAGCTGTTTTTT
CDR3aa: CASSLDTYRELFF
j_gene: TRBJ2-2
d_gene: -
abundance: -
v_gene: TRBV11-3

CDR3nt: TGTGCCAGCAGCGGAACAGGCGGGAGGGCCGCTCTCGAGCAGTACTTC
CDR3aa: CASSGTGGRAALEQYF
j_gene: TRBJ2-7
d_gene: TRBD2
abundance: -
v_gene: TRBV3-1/TRBV3-2

CDR3nt: TGCGCCAGCAGCTCCACTAGCGGGACCTACAATGAGCAGTTCTTC
CDR3aa: CASSSTSGTYNEQFF
j_gene: TRBJ2-1
d_gene: TRBD2
abundance: -
v_gene: TRBV5-1

CDR3nt: TGTGCCAGCAGTTCCGGGACTGCCGCCACTGAAGCTTTCTTT
CDR3aa: CASSSGTAATEAFF
j_gene: TRBJ1-1
d_gene: -
abundance: -
v_gene: TRBV6-6

CDR3nt: TGTGCCAGCAGCTCCAGGGACAGAAGTTCACCCCTCCACTTT
CDR3aa: CASSSRDRSSPLHF
j_gene: TRBJ1-6
d_gene: TRBD1
abundance: once
v_gene: TRBV7-9

CDR3nt: TGTGCCAGCAGTCCCAGGGTTAGCACAGATACGCAGTATTTT
CDR3aa: CASSPRVSTDTQYF
j_gene: TRBJ2-3
d_gene: -
abundance: -
v_gene: TRBV2

CDR3nt: TGTGCCAGCAGTGAATTGACGGGGAGGGAGACCCAGTACTTC
CDR3aa: CASSELTGRETQYF
j_gene: TRBJ2-5
d_gene: -
abundance: -
v_gene: TRBV2

CDR3nt: TGCAGCGTTGTCGGGGGGCAGGCGGCCCAGTACTTC
CDR3aa: CSVVGGQAAQYF
j_gene: TRBJ2-5
d_gene: -
abundance: -
v_gene: TRBV29-1

CDR3nt: TGTGCCAGCAGCCCAGCGGTCAGCTCCTACGAGCAGTACTTC
CDR3aa: CASSPAVSSYEQYF
j_gene: TRBJ2-7
d_gene: -
abundance: -
v_gene: TRBV7-9